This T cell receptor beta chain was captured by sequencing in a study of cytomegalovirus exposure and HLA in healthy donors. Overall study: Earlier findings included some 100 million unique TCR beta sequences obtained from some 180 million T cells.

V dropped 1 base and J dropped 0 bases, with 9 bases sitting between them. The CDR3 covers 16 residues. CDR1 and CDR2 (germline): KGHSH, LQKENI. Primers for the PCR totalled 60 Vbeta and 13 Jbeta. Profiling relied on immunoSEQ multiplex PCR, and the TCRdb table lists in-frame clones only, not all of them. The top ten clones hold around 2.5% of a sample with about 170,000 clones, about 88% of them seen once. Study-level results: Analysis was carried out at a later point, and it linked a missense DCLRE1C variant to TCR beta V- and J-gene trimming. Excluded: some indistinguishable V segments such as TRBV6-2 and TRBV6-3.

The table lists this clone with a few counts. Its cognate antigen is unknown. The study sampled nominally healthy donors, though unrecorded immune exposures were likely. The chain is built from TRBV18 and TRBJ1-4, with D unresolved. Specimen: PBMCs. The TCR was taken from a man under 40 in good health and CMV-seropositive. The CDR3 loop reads CASSPRTPATNEKLFF. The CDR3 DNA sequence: TGTGCCAGCTCACCACGGACTCCTGCAACTAATGAAAAACTGTTTTTT.